This TCR beta chain originates from a study of blood T cell repertoires in COVID-19. Study details: Donors of Cohort 3 who recovered were those that had two negative PCRs, clearance, or symptom resolution. Acute-phase and convalescent COVID-19 samples originated in the United States, Italy and Spain.

Assay used: immunoSEQ multiplex PCR; TCRdb lists only in-frame clones, some missing. The repertoire has a few hundred thousand clones, around 87% of them found once; the top ten carry 1.5% to 2%. Cohort allocation depended upon clinical history that participants reported. The germline CDR1 and CDR2 sequences are SGHKS and YYEKEE (reference sequence). The CDR3 runs to 14 residues. Trimming removed 3 bases from V and 2 bases from J, with 12 bases in between. This rearrangement joins TRBV5-5 to TRBJ2-7; D is perhaps TRBD2 (6 bases). The sequencing input was PBMCs or T cells enriched from blood (not recorded which). The clonotype originates from a middle-aged man in a cohort exposed to, infected with or recovered from COVID-19 (not recorded which). In nucleotides, the CDR3 is TGTGCCAGCAGCTGGACCGGGAGTACCTACGAGCAGTACTTC. This gives the protein CASSWTGSTYEQYF.